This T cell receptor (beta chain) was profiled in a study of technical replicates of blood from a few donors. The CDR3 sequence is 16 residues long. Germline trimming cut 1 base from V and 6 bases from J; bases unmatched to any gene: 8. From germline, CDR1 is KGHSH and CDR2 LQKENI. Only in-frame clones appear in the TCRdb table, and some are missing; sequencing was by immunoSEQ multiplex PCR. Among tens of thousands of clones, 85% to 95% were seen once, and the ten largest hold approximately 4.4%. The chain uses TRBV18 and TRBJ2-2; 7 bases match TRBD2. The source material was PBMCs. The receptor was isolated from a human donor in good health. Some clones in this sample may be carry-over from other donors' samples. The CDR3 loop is CASSPRGGTNAGELFF. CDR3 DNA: TGTGCCAGCTCACCACGGGGCGGGACTAACGCCGGGGAGCTGTTTTTT.